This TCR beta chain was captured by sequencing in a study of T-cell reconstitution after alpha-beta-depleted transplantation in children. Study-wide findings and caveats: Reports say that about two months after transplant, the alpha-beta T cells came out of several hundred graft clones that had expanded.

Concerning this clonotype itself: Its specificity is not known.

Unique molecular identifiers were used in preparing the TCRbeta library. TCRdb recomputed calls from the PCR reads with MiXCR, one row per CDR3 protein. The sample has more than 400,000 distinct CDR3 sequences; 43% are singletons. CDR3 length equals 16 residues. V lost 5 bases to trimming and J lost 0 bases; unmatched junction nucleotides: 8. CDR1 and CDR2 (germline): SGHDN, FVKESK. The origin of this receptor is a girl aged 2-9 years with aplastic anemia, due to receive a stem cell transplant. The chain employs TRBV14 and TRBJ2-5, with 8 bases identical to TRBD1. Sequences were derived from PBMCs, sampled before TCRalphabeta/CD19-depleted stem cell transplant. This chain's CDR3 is CASSSLQGVHQETQYF. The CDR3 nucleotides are TGTGCCAGCAGCTCGTTACAGGGGGTGCACCAAGAGACCCAGTACTTC.